These 4 T cell receptor beta chains came from one sample sequenced in a study of T cell changes during pregnancy in multiple sclerosis (dated by TCRdb to 2018 to 2020). The library was produced with the immunoSEQ multiplex PCR assay. In TCRdb, the immuneACCESS table is reduced to in-frame sequences with V and J assigned. These tables do not hold every clone; where another copy was compared, an unresolved V gene accounts for under half, and the others remain unexplained. Here the sample has fewer than 85,000 clones; around 90% occur a single time. The top ten constitute 1.5% to 2% of the sample. Material: peripheral blood, obtained in the first trimester of pregnancy. These receptor sequences come from a female donor in good health, enrolled as a control in a pregnancy study.

This clone was counted a single time. This rearrangement joins TRBV21-1 to TRBJ1-1; TRBD1, as called in the table, went unchecked against the DNA. TRBV21-1 is a known pseudogene. The CDR3 totals 15 residues. This CDR3 is CASSFIDRVNTEAFF. The CDR3 DNA reads TGTGCCAGCAGCTTCATTGACAGGGTGAACACTGAAGCTTTCTTT.

The V call is TRBV13, the J call TRBJ1-1; D is possibly TRBD1 (6 bases). The germline gives CDR1 PRHDT, CDR2 FYEKMQ (reference sequence). The CDR3 length is 12 residues. Trimming took off 5 bases at V and 6 bases at J, with 10 bases between the two ends. The CDR3 spells CASSQGQAEAFF. In DNA form, the CDR3 reads TGTGCCAGCAGCCAGGGGCAGGCTGAAGCTTTCTTT. Full variable domain (missing parts from reference TRBV13 and TRBJ1-1): AAGVIQSPRHLIKEKRETATLKCYPIPRHDTVYWYQQGPGQDPQFLISFYEKMQSDKGSIPDRFSAQQFSDYHSELNMSSLELGDSALYFCASSQGQAEAFFGQGTRLTVV.

The chain carries TRBV18 and TRBJ2-1; TRBD2 matches 8 bases. V lost 3 bases, J lost 5 bases, and 6 bases stayed unmatched. This CDR3 is 15 amino acids long. The germline V gene has CDR1 KGHSH and CDR2 LQKENI. The CDR3 DNA reads TGTGCCAGCTCACCTCTAGCGGGCGTAGACAATGAGCAGTTCTTC. Translation: CASSPLAGVDNEQFF.

The chain employs TRBV10-3 and TRBJ2-3; 10 positions match TRBD2. The CDR3 is 15 residues long. The V and J ends lost 3 bases and 4 bases, in that order; junction bases with no gene match: 4. The germline gives CDR1 ENHRY, CDR2 SYGVKD. The CDR3 DNA is TGTGCCATCAGTGAAATAGCGGGAGGCGCAGATACGCAGTATTTT. Its protein product is CAISEIAGGADTQYF.